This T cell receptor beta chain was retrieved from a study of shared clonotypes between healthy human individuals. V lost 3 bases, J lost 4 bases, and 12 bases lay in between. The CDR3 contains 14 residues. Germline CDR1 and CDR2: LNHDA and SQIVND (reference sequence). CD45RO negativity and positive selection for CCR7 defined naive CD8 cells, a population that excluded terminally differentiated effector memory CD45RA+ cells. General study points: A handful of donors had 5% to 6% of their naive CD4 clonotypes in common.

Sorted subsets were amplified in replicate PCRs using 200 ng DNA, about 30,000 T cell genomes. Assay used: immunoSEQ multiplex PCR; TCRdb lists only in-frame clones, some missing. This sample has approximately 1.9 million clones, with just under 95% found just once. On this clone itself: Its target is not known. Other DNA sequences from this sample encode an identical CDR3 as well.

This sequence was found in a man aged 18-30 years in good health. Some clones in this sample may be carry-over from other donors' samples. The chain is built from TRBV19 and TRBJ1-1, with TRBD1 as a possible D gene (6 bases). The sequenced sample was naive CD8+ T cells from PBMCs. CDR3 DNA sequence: TGTGCCAGTAGTATTGGGGGGCTCGGCACTGAAGCTTTCTTT. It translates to CASSIGGLGTEAFF.